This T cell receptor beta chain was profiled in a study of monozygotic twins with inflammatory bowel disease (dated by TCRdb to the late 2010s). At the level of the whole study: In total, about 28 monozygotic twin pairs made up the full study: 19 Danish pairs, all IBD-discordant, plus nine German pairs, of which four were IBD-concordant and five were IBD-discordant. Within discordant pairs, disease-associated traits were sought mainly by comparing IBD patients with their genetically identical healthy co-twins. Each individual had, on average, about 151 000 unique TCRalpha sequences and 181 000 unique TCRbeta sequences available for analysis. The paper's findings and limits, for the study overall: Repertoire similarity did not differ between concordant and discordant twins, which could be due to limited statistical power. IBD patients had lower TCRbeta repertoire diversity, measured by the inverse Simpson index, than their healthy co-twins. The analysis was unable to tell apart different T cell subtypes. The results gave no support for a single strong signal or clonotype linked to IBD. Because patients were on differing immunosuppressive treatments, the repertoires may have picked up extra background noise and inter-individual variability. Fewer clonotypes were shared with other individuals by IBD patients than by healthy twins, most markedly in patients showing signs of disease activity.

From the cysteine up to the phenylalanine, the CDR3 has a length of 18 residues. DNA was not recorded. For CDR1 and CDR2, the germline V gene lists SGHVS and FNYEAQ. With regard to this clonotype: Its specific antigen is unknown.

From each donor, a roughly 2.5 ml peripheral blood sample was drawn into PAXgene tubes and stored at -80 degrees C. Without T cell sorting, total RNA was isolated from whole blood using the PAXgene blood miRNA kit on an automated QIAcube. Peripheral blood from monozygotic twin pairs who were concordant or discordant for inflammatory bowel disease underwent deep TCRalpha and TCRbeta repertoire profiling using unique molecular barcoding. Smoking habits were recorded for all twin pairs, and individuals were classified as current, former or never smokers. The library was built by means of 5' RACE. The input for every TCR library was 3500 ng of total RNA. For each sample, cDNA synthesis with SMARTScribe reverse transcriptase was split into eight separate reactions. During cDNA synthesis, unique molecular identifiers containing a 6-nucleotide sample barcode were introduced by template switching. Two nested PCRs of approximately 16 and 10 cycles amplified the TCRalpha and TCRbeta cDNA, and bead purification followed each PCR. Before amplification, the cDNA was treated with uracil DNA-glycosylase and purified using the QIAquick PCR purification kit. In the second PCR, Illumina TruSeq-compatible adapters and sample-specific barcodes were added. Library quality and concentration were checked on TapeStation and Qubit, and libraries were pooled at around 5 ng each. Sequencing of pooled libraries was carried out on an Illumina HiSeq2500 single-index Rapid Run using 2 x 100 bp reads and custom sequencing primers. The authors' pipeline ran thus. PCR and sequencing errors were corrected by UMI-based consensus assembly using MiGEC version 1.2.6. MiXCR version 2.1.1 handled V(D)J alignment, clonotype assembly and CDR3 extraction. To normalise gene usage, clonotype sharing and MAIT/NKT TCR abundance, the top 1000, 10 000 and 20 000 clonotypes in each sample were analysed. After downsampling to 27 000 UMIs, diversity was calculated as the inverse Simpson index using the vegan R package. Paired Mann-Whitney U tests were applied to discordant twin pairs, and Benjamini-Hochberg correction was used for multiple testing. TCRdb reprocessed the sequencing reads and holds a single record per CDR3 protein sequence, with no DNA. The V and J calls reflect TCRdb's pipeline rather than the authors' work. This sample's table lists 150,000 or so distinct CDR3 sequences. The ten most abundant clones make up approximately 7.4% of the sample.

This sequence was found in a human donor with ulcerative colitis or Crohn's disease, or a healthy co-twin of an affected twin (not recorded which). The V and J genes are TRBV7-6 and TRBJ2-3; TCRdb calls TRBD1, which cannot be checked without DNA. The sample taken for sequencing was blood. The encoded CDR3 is CASSPFGRGHVGTDTQYF.